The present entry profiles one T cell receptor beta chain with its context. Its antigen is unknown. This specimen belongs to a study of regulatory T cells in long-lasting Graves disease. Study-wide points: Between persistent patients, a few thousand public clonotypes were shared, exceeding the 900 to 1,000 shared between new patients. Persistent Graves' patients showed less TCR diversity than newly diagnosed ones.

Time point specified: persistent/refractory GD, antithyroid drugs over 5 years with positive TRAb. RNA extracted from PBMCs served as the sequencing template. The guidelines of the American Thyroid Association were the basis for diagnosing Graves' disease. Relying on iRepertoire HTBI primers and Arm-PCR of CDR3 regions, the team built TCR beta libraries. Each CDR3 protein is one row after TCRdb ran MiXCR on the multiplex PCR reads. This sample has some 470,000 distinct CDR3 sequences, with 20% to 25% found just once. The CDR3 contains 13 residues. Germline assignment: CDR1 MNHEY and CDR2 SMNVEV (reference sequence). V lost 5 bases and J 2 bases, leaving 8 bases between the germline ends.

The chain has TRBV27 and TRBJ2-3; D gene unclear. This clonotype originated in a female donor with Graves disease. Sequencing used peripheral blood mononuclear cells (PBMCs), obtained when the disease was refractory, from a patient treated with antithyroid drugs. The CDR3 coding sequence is TGTGCCAGCAGTCCCCCCTACACAGATACGCAGTATTTT. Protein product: CASSPPYTDTQYF.